This record concerns one T cell receptor (beta chain) sequence. What it binds is unknown. The libraries were made with immunoSEQ v3.0 at survey level. Researchers set sequencing to target roughly 40,000-55,000 T-cell genomes per sample. Clones were read by immunoSEQ multiplex PCR, and TCRdb kept only the in-frame ones, dropping some. The sample holds about 17,000 clones; 60% to 85% are singletons and the top ten take 6.5% to 10%. These data come from a study of long-term antiretroviral therapy in people with HIV. V dropped 0 bases and J dropped 8; count of bases not matched to a gene: 6. Germline values: CDR1 SGDLS, CDR2 YYNGEE. The CDR3 length is 15 residues. The study's findings and limits: Whereas controls had wider CDR3 length ranges, HIV repertoires had narrower ones.

The sample in question was unsorted PBMCs, obtained at the start of antiretroviral therapy. This clonotype was obtained from a man aged 25-45 years with HIV. The chain has TRBV9 and TRBJ2-1, with TRBD1 identical over 9 bases. The chain's CDR3 is CASSVERGTGYEQFF. For the CDR3, the DNA is TGTGCCAGCAGCGTAGAGAGGGGGACAGGGTATGAGCAGTTCTTC.